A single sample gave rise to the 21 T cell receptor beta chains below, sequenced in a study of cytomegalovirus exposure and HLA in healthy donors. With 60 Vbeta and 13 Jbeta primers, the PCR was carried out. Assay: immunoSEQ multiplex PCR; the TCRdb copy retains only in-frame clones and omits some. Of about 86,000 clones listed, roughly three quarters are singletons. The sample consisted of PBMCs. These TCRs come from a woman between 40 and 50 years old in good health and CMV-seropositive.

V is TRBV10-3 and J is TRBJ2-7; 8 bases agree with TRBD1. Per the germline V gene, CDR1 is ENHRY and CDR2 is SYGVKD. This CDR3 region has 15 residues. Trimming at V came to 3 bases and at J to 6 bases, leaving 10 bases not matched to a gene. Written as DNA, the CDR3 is TGTGCCATCAGTGACAGGGGGCTAGTTCTTGGCGAGCAGTACTTC. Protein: CAISDRGLVLGEQYF.

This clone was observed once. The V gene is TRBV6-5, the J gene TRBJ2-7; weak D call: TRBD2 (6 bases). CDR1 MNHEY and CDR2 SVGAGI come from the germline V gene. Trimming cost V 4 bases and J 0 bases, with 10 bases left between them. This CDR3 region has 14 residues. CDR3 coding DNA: TGTGCCAGCAGTTCCCCAGCGGGCTCCTACGAGCAGTACTTC. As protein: CASSSPAGSYEQYF.

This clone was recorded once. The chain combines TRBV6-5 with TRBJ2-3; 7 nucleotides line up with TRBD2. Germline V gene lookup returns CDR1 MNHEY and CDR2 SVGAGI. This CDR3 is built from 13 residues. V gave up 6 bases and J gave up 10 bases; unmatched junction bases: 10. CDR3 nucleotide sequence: TGTGCCAGCAGCGGACTACGGGGGGTCCCGCAGTATTTT. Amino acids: CASSGLRGVPQYF.

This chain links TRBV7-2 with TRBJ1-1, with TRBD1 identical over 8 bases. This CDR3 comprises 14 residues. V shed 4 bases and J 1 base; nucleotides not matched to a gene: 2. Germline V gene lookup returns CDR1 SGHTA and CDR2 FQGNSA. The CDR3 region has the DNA TGTGCCAGCAGCTGGGACAGGAGGAACACTGAAGCTTTCTTT. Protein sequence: CASSWDRRNTEAFF.

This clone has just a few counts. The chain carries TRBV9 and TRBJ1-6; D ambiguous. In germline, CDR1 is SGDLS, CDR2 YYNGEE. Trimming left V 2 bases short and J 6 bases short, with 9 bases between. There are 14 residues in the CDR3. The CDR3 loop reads CASSVSQSNSPLHF. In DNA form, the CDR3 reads TGTGCCAGCAGCGTGTCACAGTCTAATTCACCCCTCCACTTT.

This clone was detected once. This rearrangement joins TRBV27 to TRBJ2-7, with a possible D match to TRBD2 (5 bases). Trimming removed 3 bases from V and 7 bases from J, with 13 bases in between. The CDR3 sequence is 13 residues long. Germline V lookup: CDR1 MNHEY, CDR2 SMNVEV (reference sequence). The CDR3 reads CASSFGNRGEQYF. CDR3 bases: TGTGCCAGCAGTTTTGGCAATCGCGGGGAGCAGTACTTC.

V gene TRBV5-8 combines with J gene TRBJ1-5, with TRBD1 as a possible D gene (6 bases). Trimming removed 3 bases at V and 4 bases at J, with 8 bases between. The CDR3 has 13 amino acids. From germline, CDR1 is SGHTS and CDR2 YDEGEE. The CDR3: CASSWDINQPQHF. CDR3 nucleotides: TGTGCCAGCAGCTGGGACATAAATCAGCCCCAGCATTTT.

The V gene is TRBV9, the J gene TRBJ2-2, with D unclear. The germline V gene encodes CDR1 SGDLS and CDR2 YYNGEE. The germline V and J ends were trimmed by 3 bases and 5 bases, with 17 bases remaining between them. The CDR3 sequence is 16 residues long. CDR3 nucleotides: TGTGCCAGCAGCGCGACTCCTCGCCCCCAAACCGGGGAGCTGTTTTTT. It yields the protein CASSATPRPQTGELFF.

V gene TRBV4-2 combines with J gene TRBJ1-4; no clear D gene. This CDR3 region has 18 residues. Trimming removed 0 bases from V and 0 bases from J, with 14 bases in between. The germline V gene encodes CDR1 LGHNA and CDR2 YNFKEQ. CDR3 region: CASSQEWRVNATNEKLFF. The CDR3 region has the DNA TGTGCCAGCAGCCAAGAATGGAGAGTAAACGCAACTAATGAAAAACTGTTTTTT.

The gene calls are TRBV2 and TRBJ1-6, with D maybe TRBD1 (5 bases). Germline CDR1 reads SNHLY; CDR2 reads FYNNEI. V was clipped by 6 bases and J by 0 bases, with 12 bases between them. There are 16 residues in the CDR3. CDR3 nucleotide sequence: TGTGCCAGCAGCCTCAGGGTTAGCTCCTATAATTCACCCCTCCACTTT. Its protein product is CASSLRVSSYNSPLHF.

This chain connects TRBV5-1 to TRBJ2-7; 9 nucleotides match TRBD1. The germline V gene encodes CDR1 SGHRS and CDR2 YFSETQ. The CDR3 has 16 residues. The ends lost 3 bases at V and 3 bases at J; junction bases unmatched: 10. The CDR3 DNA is TGCGCCAGCAGCTCCACCCCGGGACAGGGTGACTACGAGCAGTACTTC. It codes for CASSSTPGQGDYEQYF.

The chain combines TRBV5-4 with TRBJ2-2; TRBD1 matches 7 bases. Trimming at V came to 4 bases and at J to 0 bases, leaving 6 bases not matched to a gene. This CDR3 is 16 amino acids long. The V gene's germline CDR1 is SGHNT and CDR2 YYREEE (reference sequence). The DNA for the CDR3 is TGTGCCAGCAGCATCGGGACAGCTTCGAACACCGGGGAGCTGTTTTTT. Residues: CASSIGTASNTGELFF.

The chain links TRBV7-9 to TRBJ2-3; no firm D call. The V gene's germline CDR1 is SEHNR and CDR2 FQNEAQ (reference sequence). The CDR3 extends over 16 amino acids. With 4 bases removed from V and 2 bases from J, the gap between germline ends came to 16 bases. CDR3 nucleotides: TGTGCCAGCAGCTCCGGCACGGGTTCGGTCACAGATACGCAGTATTTT. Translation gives CASSSGTGSVTDTQYF.

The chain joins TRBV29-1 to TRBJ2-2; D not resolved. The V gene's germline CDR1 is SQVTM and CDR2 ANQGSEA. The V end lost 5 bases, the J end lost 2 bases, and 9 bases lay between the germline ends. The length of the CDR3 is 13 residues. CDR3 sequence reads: CSVRQANTGELFF. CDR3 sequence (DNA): TGCAGCGTTCGACAAGCTAACACCGGGGAGCTGTTTTTT.

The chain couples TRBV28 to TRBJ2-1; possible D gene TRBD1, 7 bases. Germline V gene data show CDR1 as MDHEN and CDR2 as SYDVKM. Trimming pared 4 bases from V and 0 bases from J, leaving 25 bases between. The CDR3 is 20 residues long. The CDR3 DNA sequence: TGTGCCAGCAGTTCACCAGGGGGGTTGGCAGCGCGGAGCTCCTACAATGAGCAGTTCTTC. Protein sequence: CASSSPGGLAARSSYNEQFF.

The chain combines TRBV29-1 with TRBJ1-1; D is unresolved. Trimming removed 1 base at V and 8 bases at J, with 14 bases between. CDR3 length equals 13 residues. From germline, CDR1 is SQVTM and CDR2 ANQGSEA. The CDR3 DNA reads TGCAGCGTTGAAGCGACTCGGACGGGGGAAGCTTTCTTT. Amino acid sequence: CSVEATRTGEAFF.

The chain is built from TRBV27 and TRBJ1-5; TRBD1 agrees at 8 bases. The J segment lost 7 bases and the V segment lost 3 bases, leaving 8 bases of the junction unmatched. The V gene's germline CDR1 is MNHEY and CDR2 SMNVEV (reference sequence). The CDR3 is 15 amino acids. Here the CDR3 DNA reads TGTGCCAGCAGTTTTCAGGGCAGGGGGCAGCAGCCCCAGCATTTT. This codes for CASSFQGRGQQPQHF.

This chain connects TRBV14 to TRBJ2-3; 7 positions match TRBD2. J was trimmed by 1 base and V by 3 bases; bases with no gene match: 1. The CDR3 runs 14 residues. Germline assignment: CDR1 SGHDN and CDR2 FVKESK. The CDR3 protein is CASSQRERTDTQYF. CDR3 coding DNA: TGTGCCAGCAGCCAGCGGGAGCGCACAGATACGCAGTATTTT.

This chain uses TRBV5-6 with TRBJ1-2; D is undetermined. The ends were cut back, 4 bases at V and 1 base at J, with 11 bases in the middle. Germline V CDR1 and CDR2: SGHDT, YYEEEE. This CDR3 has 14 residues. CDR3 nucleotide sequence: TGTGCCAGCAGCCGAGTCTTGGTTAACTATGGCTACACCTTC. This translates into CASSRVLVNYGYTF.

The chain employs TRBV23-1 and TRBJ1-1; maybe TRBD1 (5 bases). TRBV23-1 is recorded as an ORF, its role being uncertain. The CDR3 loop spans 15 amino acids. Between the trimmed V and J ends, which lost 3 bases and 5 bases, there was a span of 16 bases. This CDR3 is CASSHGWGRRTEAFF. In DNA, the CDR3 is TGCGCCAGCAGTCATGGTTGGGGCCGCAGGACTGAAGCTTTCTTT.

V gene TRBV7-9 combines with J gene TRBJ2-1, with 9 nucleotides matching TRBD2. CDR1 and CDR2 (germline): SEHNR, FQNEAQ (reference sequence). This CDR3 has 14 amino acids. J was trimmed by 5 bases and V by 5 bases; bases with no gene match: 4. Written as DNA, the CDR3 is TGTGCCAGCAGCAGCACTAGCGGGCACAATGAGCAGTTCTTC. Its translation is CASSSTSGHNEQFF.